Here is one T cell receptor beta chain with its context. Trimming cost V 4 bases and J 6 bases; bases outside gene matches: 5. Germline CDR1 is LNHDA and CDR2 is SQIVND (reference sequence). The CDR3 is 13 amino acids. This sample was taken from a study of blood T cell repertoires in COVID-19. The wider study: The origin of the acute and convalescent COVID-19 samples was the United States, Italy and Spain. Nucleic acid was either cDNA or gDNA, and it came from T cells, B-cell-depleted T cells, or PBMCs.

Under the authors' procedure: Amplification from reference gene primers served as the basis for estimated nucleated cell counts. TCRdb's copy holds only in-frame clones and misses some; the assay was immunoSEQ multiplex PCR. The D gene and trimming were derived from the DNA, and the V and J assignments and clone size from that table. This sample carries hundreds of thousands of clones, roughly 86% of them seen once, and the ten largest clones take around 3%. The TCR originated in a human donor in a cohort sampled during active COVID-19. The chain uses TRBV19 and TRBJ1-2; the match to TRBD1 covers 7 bases. The sequencing sample was made of peripheral blood. In DNA form, the CDR3 reads TGTGCCAGTAGTACTGACAGGGAGCATGGCTACACCTTC. Its protein is CASSTDREHGYTF. Full variable domain (missing parts from reference TRBV19 and TRBJ1-2): DGGITQSPKYLFRKEGQNVTLSCEQNLNHDAMYWYRQDPGQGLRLIYYSQIVNDFQKGDIAEGYSVSREKKESFPLTVTSAQKNPTAFYLCASSTDREHGYTFGSGTRLTVV.